The entry that follows covers one TCR beta chain sequence. Trimming pared 3 bases from V and 4 bases from J, leaving 7 bases between. The CDR3 has 12 amino acids. The germline V gene encodes CDR1 SGHRS and CDR2 YFSETQ. This record belongs to a study of CD8 T cells in Susac syndrome. TEMRA cells were FACS-enriched, while CD8+ and CD4+ T cells were negatively isolated. RNA totalling roughly 0.5 to 1 ug underwent reverse transcription with random hexamers. Amplification of TCR beta CDR3 across 54 Vbeta and 13 Jbeta was performed with immunoSEQ multiplex PCR. Each CDR3 protein is one row after TCRdb ran MiXCR on the immunoSEQ multiplex PCR reads. The sample includes over 150,000 distinct CDR3 sequences, approximately 95% seen only once; the top ten take roughly 0.094%.

Sequenced sample: CD4+ T cells from PBMCs. The source of this sequence is a human donor with multiple sclerosis. The chain employs TRBV5-1 and TRBJ1-1; D uncertain. The CDR3: CASSSDGTEAFF. The CDR3 DNA reads TGCGCCAGCAGCTCGGACGGCACTGAAGCTTTCTTT.